What follows are 26 T cell receptor beta chains derived from one specimen sequenced in a study of shared clonotypes between healthy human individuals. CD45RO-negative, CCR7-selected cells formed the naive CD8 fraction, which excluded terminally differentiated effector memory CD45RA+ cells. The assay was immunoSEQ multiplex PCR, and TCRdb's table has in-frame clones only and misses some. The data contain about 2.1 million clones, approximately 92% of them seen just once; the ten biggest clones take up over 1.5%. Material: naive CD8+ T cells from PBMCs. The source of these receptors is a man aged 18-30 years in good health. Some clones in this sample may be carry-over from other donors' samples.

The chain has TRBV5-1 and TRBJ2-5, with unresolved D. With 2 bases removed from V and 2 bases from J, the gap between germline ends came to 7 bases. The length of the CDR3 is 13 residues. Germline-derived CDR1 and CDR2 are SGHRS and YFSETQ. The chain's CDR3 is CASSFNSQETQYF. DNA for the CDR3: TGCGCCAGCAGCTTCAATTCGCAAGAGACCCAGTACTTC.

The chain links TRBV15 to TRBJ1-5, with 7 bases fitting TRBD1. The junction had 5 bases not matched to a gene; V was cut back by 6 bases and J by 0 bases. CDR1 LNHNV and CDR2 YYDKDF come from the germline V gene (reference sequence). The CDR3 runs to 15 residues. CDR3 in amino acids: CATRGTEHSNQPQHF. CDR3 bases: TGTGCCACCAGGGGGACAGAACATAGCAATCAGCCCCAGCATTTT.

As for this clone: The sample has other DNA sequences that encode this CDR3 too. V usage is TRBV7-9 and J usage is TRBJ1-1; D is unclear. The CDR3 has 13 amino acids. V was trimmed by 1 base and J by 4 bases, leaving 7 bases between them. Germline CDR1 reads SEHNR; CDR2 reads FQNEAQ (reference sequence). Written as DNA, the CDR3 is TGTGCCAGCAGCTTAGGGGTGTCCACTGAAGCTTTCTTT. This codes for CASSLGVSTEAFF.

V is TRBV13 and J is TRBJ2-5, with a weak D call TRBD1 (6 bases). The CDR3 totals 15 residues. Trimming took off 5 bases at V and 0 bases at J, with 13 bases between the two ends. Germline CDR1 PRHDT, CDR2 FYEKMQ (reference sequence). In DNA, the CDR3 is TGTGCCAGCAGCCCAGGAACAGGGTACCAAGAGACCCAGTACTTC. It yields the protein CASSPGTGYQETQYF.

This chain uses TRBV19 with TRBJ2-7; D possibly corresponds to TRBD1 (5 bases). Germline V gene lookup returns CDR1 LNHDA and CDR2 SQIVND (reference sequence). Trimming took off 1 base at V and 7 bases at J, with 11 bases between the two ends. There are 13 residues in the CDR3. This CDR3 is CASSIGPGREQYF. The CDR3 DNA sequence: TGTGCCAGTAGTATAGGGCCAGGGCGTGAGCAGTACTTC. Based on the CDR3 plus reference TRBV19 and TRBJ2-7, the full variable domain is DGGITQSPKYLFRKEGQNVTLSCEQNLNHDAMYWYRQDPGQGLRLIYYSQIVNDFQKGDIAEGYSVSREKKESFPLTVTSAQKNPTAFYLCASSIGPGREQYFGPGTRLTVT.

This chain links TRBV27 with TRBJ2-7; 7 positions agree with TRBD2. Germline lookup yields CDR1 MNHEY and CDR2 SMNVEV (reference sequence). V shed 2 bases and J 6 bases; nucleotides not matched to a gene: 10. This CDR3 has 15 amino acids. In DNA form, the CDR3 reads TGTGCCAGCAGTTTAGGGGGGAGGGCTATAGGCGAGCAGTACTTC. This encodes CASSLGGRAIGEQYF.

V is TRBV7-9 and J is TRBJ2-7; D may be TRBD2 (6 bases). This CDR3 has 12 residues. V lost 6 bases to trimming and J lost 3 bases, with 9 bases between them. Germline V lookup: CDR1 SEHNR, CDR2 FQNEAQ (reference sequence). CDR3 DNA sequence: TGTGCCAGCAGGGGGGGAATCTACGAGCAGTACTTC. Encoded protein: CASRGGIYEQYF.

The DNA for the CDR3 is TGTGCCAGCAACAACCCGGGCTCCGGGGAGCTGTTTTTT. Translation gives CASNNPGSGELFF. This chain connects TRBV13 to TRBJ2-2; no definite D call. The CDR3 runs to 13 residues. Trimming removed 7 bases at V and 6 bases at J, with 12 bases between. The germline V gene has CDR1 PRHDT and CDR2 FYEKMQ (reference sequence). Full variable domain (missing parts from reference TRBV13 and TRBJ2-2): AAGVIQSPRHLIKEKRETATLKCYPIPRHDTVYWYQQGPGQDPQFLISFYEKMQSDKGSIPDRFSAQQFSDYHSELNMSSLELGDSALYFCASNNPGSGELFFGEGSRLTVL.

This clone was seen a single time. This chain connects TRBV9 to TRBJ1-3; D may be TRBD1 (5 bases). V lost 4 bases and J lost 2, with 13 bases in between. The V gene's germline CDR1 is SGDLS and CDR2 YYNGEE. The CDR3 is 15 residues long. This CDR3 is CASSPTWGTGNTIYF. The CDR3 DNA sequence: TGTGCCAGCAGCCCTACTTGGGGGACTGGAAACACCATATATTTT. Together with reference TRBV9 and TRBJ1-3, the CDR3 gives the full variable domain: DSGVTQTPKHLITATGQRVTLRCSPRSGDLSVYWYQQSLDQGLQFLIQYYNGEERAKGNILERFSAQQFPDLHSELNLSSLELGDSALYFCASSPTWGTGNTIYFGEGSWLTVV.

This sequence joins TRBV21-1 and TRBJ1-1. TRBV21-1 corresponds to a pseudogene. This CDR3 comprises 19 residues. The CDR3 DNA is TGTGCCAGCAGCAAAACCCCTCCGGGGCAGGGCCATCGGAACACTGAAGCTTTCTTT. Its protein is CASSKTPPGQGHRNTEAFF.

This rearrangement joins TRBV4-1 to TRBJ2-2; D gene unclear. The germline CDR1 and CDR2 sequences are MGHRA and YSYEKL. This CDR3 comprises 14 residues. V was shortened by 0 bases and J by 5 bases, with 7 bases between the two germline ends. CDR3 residues: CASSQEEGTGELFF. The CDR3 region has the DNA TGCGCCAGCAGCCAAGAAGAAGGGACCGGGGAGCTGTTTTTT.

The CDR3 region has the DNA TGTGCCAGCAGTGAAAGGCTAGCGGGAGGATATACGCAGTATTTT. Translation: CASSERLAGGYTQYF. This chain joins TRBV2 and TRBJ2-3, with TRBD2 matching 11 bases. The germline gives CDR1 SNHLY, CDR2 FYNNEI. The CDR3 has 15 residues. Trimming at V came to 2 bases and at J to 7 bases, leaving 5 bases not matched to a gene.

The V call is TRBV7-9, the J call TRBJ1-1; D gene ambiguous. From germline, CDR1 is SEHNR and CDR2 FQNEAQ (reference sequence). Trimming removed 5 bases at V and 0 bases at J, with 13 bases between. This CDR3 spans 15 amino acids. In nucleotides, the CDR3 is TGTGCCAGCAGCCCTCGGACGGCTCTGAACACTGAAGCTTTCTTT. Translated: CASSPRTALNTEAFF.

CDR3 sequence: CASSGRDRARNIQYF. The CDR3 region has the DNA TGTGCCAGCAGCGGTCGGGACAGGGCGCGAAACATTCAGTACTTC. The chain recombines TRBV7-9 with TRBJ2-4; the match to TRBD1 covers 9 bases. CDR1 SEHNR and CDR2 FQNEAQ come from the germline V gene (reference sequence). There are 15 residues in the CDR3. J was trimmed by 6 bases and V by 5 bases; bases with no gene match: 8.

This chain uses TRBV27 with TRBJ2-1, with 11 bases aligning to TRBD2. This CDR3 spans 18 amino acids. V dropped 6 bases and J dropped 3; count of bases not matched to a gene: 13. Germline V lookup: CDR1 MNHEY, CDR2 SMNVEV (reference sequence). The CDR3 region is CASSTLPIAGGIYNEQFF. Written as DNA, the CDR3 is TGTGCCAGCAGCACATTGCCAATAGCGGGAGGGATCTACAATGAGCAGTTCTTC.

This clone occurred a few times. This sequence joins TRBV28 and TRBJ2-1; D is unresolved. The V gene lost 4 bases and the J gene lost 3 bases, with 10 bases spanning the gap. Germline CDR1 MDHEN, CDR2 SYDVKM. The CDR3 has 14 amino acids. The CDR3: CASSSISLYNEQFF. As DNA, the CDR3 is TGTGCCAGCAGTTCCATCAGCCTCTACAATGAGCAGTTCTTC. Filled out from reference TRBV28 and TRBJ2-1, the complete variable domain reads DVKVTQSSRYLVKRTGEKVFLECVQDMDHENMFWYRQDPGLGLRLIYFSYDVKMKEKGDIPEGYSVSREKKERFSLILESASTNQTSMYLCASSSISLYNEQFFGPGTRLTVL.

The chain links TRBV15 to TRBJ2-7, with 7 positions matching TRBD2. Germline lookup yields CDR1 LNHNV and CDR2 YYDKDF (reference sequence). Trimming removed 0 bases from V and 3 bases from J; junction bases left unmatched: 8. CDR3 length: 16 residues. CDR3 loop: CATSRDIGLEDYEQYF. The CDR3 nucleotides are TGTGCCACCAGCAGAGATATTGGACTAGAGGACTACGAGCAGTACTTC. Full variable domain (missing parts from reference TRBV15 and TRBJ2-7): DAMVIQNPRYQVTQFGKPVTLSCSQTLNHNVMYWYQQKSSQAPKLLFHYYDKDFNNEADTPDNFQSRRPNTSFCFLDIRSPGLGDTAMYLCATSRDIGLEDYEQYFGPGTRLTVT.

The rearrangement joins TRBV10-3 to TRBJ2-7; no firm D call. The V and J ends lost 6 bases and 0 bases respectively, with 15 bases between them. From germline, CDR1 is ENHRY and CDR2 SYGVKD. CDR3 size: 15 residues. The CDR3 region is CAISPNMVSSYEQYF. The CDR3, as DNA: TGTGCCATCAGCCCAAATATGGTGAGCTCCTACGAGCAGTACTTC.

The rearrangement uses TRBV6-5 and TRBJ1-2; TRBD1 might be the D (5 bases). Germline V gene sequence: CDR1 MNHEY, CDR2 SVGAGI. This CDR3 has 13 residues. Between the trimmed V and J ends, which lost 5 bases and 6 bases, there was a span of 13 bases. The CDR3 nucleotides are TGTGCCAGCAGTCTGACAGATGTCCATGGCTACACCTTC. Its protein product is CASSLTDVHGYTF.

CDR3 sequence (DNA): TGTGCCAGCAGCCCTGAAACCGGGACCCCTCTCTCCTACGAGCAGTACTTC. Translated: CASSPETGTPLSYEQYF. The J gene is TRBJ2-7, the V gene TRBV7-9, with D perhaps matching TRBD1 or TRBD2 (5 bases each). Trimming shortened V by 5 bases and J by 0 bases, and 20 bases separated the two germline ends. The CDR3 loop spans 17 amino acids. Germline values: CDR1 SEHNR, CDR2 FQNEAQ (reference sequence).

The V gene is TRBV9, the J gene TRBJ1-1, with D possibly being TRBD1 (5 bases). The CDR3 consists of 15 residues. Trimming took 4 bases from V and 6 from J, leaving 19 bases between them. CDR1 SGDLS and CDR2 YYNGEE come from the germline V gene. CDR3 in amino acids: CASSQTGTDKSEAFF. DNA of the CDR3: TGTGCCAGCAGCCAAACCGGGACGGATAAATCTGAAGCTTTCTTT.

The gene calls are TRBV19 and TRBJ2-1; 7 positions agree with TRBD1. Per the germline V gene, CDR1 is LNHDA and CDR2 is SQIVND (reference sequence). Losses at the gene ends were 1 base for V and 0 bases for J; bases not matched to a gene: 6. The CDR3 has 17 amino acids. CDR3 region: CASSIGRTGGSYNEQFF. DNA of the CDR3: TGTGCCAGTAGTATAGGTAGGACAGGAGGCTCCTACAATGAGCAGTTCTTC. Combining the CDR3 with reference TRBV19 and TRBJ2-1 gives the whole variable domain DGGITQSPKYLFRKEGQNVTLSCEQNLNHDAMYWYRQDPGQGLRLIYYSQIVNDFQKGDIAEGYSVSREKKESFPLTVTSAQKNPTAFYLCASSIGRTGGSYNEQFFGPGTRLTVL.

CDR3 nucleotides: TGTGCCAGCAGCTTAATGGGGGCACCCTACAATGAGCAGTTCTTC. It specifies CASSLMGAPYNEQFF. The rearrangement uses TRBV7-3 and TRBJ2-1, with D perhaps matching TRBD1 (6 bases). The CDR3 is 15 amino acids. Germline V CDR1 and CDR2: SGHTA, FQGTGA. The V and J ends lost 1 base and 2 bases respectively, with 9 bases between them.

The chain employs TRBV5-6 and TRBJ1-2; TRBD1 is a possible D gene (5 bases). The CDR3 is made up of 14 amino acids. Trimming removed 1 base at V and 7 bases at J, with 14 bases between. CDR1 is SGHDT, CDR2 YYEEEE, per germline. CDR3 sequence: CASSLRVQEAGYTF. CDR3 DNA: TGTGCCAGCAGCTTGAGAGTACAGGAGGCTGGCTACACCTTC. The full variable domain, with the rest looked up from reference TRBV5-6 and TRBJ1-2, is DAGVTQSPTHLIKTRGQQVTLRCSPKSGHDTVSWYQQALGQGPQFIFQYYEEEERQRGNFPDRFSGHQFPNYSSELNVNALLLGDSALYLCASSLRVQEAGYTFGSGTRLTVV.

The V and J genes are TRBV27 and TRBJ2-2, with 7 bases identical to TRBD2. CDR1 is MNHEY, CDR2 SMNVEV, per germline (reference sequence). This CDR3 is built from 17 residues. Unmatched junction bases numbered 11, after V lost 4 bases and J lost 3 bases. The CDR3 here is CASSYFASGRDTGELFF. CDR3 nucleotides: TGTGCCAGCAGTTACTTTGCTAGCGGTAGGGACACCGGGGAGCTGTTTTTT.

J is TRBJ1-2 and V is TRBV30, with D unclear. V lost 2 bases to trimming and J lost 8 bases, with 18 bases between them. Per germline, CDR1 GTSNPN and CDR2 SVGIG (reference sequence). The CDR3 loop spans 14 amino acids. In DNA, the CDR3 is TGTGCCTGGAGTCCCCGTGAGGGCGGCGAAGGCTACACCTTC. Encoded protein: CAWSPREGGEGYTF. The entire variable domain, with the rest obtained from reference TRBV30 and TRBJ1-2, is as follows: SQTIHQWPATLVQPVGSPLSLECTVEGTSNPNLYWYRQAAGRGLQLLFYSVGIGQISSEVPQNLSASRPQDRQFILSSKKLLLSDSGFYLCAWSPREGGEGYTFGSGTRLTVV.